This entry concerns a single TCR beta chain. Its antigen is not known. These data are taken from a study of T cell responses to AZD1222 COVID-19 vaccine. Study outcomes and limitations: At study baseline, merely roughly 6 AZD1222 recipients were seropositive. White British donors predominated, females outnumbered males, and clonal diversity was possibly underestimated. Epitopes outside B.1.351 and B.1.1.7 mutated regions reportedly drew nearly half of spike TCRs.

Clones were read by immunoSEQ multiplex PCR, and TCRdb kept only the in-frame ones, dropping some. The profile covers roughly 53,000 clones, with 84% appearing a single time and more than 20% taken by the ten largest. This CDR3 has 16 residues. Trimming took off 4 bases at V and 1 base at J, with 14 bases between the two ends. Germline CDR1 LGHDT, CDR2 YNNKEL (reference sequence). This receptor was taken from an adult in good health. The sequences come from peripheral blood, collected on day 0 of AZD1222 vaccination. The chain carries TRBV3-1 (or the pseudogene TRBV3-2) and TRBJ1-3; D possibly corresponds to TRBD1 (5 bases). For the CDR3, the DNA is TGTGCCAGCAGCCGGGGGACCTCAACTTCTGGAAACACCATATATTTT. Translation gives CASSRGTSTSGNTIYF.